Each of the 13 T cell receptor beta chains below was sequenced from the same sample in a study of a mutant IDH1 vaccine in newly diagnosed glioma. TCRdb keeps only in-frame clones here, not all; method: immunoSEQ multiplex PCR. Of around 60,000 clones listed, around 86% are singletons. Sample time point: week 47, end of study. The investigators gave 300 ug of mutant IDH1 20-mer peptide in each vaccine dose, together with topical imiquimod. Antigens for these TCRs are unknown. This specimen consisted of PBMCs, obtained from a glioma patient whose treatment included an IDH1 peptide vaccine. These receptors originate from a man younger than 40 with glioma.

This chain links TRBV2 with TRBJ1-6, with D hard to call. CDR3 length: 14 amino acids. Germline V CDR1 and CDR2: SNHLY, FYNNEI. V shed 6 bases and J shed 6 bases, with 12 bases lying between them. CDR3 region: CASRAITGNSPLHF. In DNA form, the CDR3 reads TGTGCCAGCAGAGCTATAACGGGTAATTCACCCCTCCACTTT.

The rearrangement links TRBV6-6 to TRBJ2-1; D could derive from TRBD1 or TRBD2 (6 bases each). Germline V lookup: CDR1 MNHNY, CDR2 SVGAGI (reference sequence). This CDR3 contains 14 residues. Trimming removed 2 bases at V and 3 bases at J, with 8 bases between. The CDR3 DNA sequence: TGTGCCAGCAGTTACGAGGGGGGCTACAATGAGCAGTTCTTC. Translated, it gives CASSYEGGYNEQFF.

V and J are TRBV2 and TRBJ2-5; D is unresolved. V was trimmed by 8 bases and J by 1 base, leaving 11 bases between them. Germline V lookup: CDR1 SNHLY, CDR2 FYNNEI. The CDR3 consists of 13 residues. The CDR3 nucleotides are TGTGCCAGCCAAAAAAGACCCCAAGAGACCCAGTACTTC. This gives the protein CASQKRPQETQYF.

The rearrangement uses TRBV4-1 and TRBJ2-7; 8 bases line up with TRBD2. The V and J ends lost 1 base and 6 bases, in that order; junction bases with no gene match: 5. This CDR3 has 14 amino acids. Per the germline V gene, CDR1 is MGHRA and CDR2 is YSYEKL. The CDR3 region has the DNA TGCGCCAGCAGCCAAGTTGGGGCGGGGGGCGAGCAGTACTTC. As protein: CASSQVGAGGEQYF.

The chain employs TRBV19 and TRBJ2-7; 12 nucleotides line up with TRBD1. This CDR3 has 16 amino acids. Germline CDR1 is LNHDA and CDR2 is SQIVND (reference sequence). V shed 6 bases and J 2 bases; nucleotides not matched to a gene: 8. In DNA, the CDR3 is TGTGCCAGTAGCATTGTGGGACAGGGGGCTACCTACGAGCAGTACTTC. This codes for CASSIVGQGATYEQYF.

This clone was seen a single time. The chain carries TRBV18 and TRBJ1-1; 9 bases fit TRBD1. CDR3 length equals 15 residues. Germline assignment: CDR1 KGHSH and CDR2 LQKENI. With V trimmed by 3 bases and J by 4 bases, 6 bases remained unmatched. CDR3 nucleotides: TGTGCCAGCTCACCGATGGGACAGGGAACCACTGAAGCTTTCTTT. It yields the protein CASSPMGQGTTEAFF.

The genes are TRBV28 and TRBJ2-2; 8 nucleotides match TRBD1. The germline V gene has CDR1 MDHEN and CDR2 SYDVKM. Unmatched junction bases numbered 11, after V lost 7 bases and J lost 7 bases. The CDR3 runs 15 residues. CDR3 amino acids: CASNKADRGLGELFF. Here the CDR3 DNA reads TGTGCCAGCAATAAAGCCGACAGGGGCCTCGGGGAGCTGTTTTTT.

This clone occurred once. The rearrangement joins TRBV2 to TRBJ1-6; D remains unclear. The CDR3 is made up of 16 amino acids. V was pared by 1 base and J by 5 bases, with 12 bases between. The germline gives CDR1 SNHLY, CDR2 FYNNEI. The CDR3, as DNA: TGTGCCAGCAGTGAAGAAAGTCGGCAGAATAATTCACCCCTCCACTTT. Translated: CASSEESRQNNSPLHF.

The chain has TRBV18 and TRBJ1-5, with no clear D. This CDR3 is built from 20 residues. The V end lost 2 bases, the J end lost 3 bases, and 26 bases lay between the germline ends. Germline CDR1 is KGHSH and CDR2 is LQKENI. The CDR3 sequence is CASSPSFEHGISRLNQPQHF. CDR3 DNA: TGTGCCAGCTCACCATCCTTCGAACACGGAATATCGAGGCTCAATCAGCCCCAGCATTTT.

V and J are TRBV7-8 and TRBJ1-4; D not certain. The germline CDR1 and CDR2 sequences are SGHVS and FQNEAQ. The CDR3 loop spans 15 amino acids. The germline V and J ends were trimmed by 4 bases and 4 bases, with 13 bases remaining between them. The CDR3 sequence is CASSSRSGHNEKLFF. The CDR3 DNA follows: TGTGCCAGCAGCTCCCGGTCAGGCCATAATGAAAAACTGTTTTTT.

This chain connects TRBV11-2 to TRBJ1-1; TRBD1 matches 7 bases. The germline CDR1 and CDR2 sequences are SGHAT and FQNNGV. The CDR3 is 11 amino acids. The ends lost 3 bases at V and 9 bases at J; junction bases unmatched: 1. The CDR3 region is CASSLGQKAFF. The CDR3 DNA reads TGTGCCAGCAGCTTGGGACAGAAAGCTTTCTTT.

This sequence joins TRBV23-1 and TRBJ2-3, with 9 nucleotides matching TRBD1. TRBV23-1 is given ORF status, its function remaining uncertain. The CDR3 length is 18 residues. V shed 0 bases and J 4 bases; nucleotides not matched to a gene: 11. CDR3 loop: CASSQSIGTGRSADTQYF. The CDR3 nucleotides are TGCGCCAGCAGTCAATCGATCGGGACAGGGAGGAGTGCAGATACGCAGTATTTT.

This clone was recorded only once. The CDR3, as DNA: TGCAGCGCACGGACAGCTCAAGAGACCCAGTACTTC. This codes for CSARTAQETQYF. The chain combines TRBV29-1 with TRBJ2-5; perhaps TRBD1 as D (6 bases). The germline V gene encodes CDR1 SQVTM and CDR2 ANQGSEA. The germline V and J ends were trimmed by 7 bases and 2 bases, with 11 bases remaining between them. This CDR3 is built from 12 residues.